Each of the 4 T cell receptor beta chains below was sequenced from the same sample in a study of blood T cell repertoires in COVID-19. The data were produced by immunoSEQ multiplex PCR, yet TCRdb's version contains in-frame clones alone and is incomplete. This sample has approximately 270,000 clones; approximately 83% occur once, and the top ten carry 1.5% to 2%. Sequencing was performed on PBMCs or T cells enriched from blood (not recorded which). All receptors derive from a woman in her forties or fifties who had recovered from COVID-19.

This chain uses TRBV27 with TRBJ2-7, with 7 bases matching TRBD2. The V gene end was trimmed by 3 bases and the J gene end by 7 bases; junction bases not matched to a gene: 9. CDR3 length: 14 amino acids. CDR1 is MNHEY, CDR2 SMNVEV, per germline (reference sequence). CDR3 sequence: CASSFRGDRREQYF. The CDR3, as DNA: TGTGCCAGCAGTTTTCGGGGGGATAGGCGGGAGCAGTACTTC.

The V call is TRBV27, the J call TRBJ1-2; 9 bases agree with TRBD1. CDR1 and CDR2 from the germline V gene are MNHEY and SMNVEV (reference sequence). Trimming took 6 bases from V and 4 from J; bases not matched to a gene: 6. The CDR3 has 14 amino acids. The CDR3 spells CASRNRGLGYGYTF. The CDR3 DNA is TGTGCCAGCAGAAACAGGGGGCTCGGCTATGGCTACACCTTC.

CDR3 sequence (DNA): TGTGCCTCCAGACCTCGACTAGCGGGAGTAATAGGGGAGCTGTTTTTT. Protein: CASRPRLAGVIGELFF. The rearrangement uses TRBV19 and TRBJ2-2, with 12 bases identical to TRBD2. This CDR3 is 16 amino acids long. Trimming at V came to 11 bases and at J to 8 bases, leaving 15 bases not matched to a gene. CDR1 LNHDA and CDR2 SQIVND come from the germline V gene (reference sequence).

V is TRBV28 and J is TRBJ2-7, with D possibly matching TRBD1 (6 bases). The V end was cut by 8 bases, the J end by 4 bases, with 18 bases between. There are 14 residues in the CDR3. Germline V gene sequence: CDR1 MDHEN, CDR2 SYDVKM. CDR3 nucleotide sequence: TGTGCCAGCGGCTGGCGGTCTGACAGGTACGAGCAGTACTTC. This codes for CASGWRSDRYEQYF.